This is a list of T cell receptor beta chains from one sample in a study of shared clonotypes between healthy human individuals. Repertoires were generated with immunoSEQ multiplex PCR, while TCRdb's copy carries only in-frame clones and drops some. This table holds millions of clones, roughly 94% found once. The specimen was naive CD4+ T cells sorted from blood. These receptors were collected from a man aged 18 to 30 in good health. The CDR3 runs from the conserved cysteine through the conserved F or W. A D gene is named only where the DNA matches it firmly. Size tells how often a clone was seen (once, few, many) or the class of an expanded clone, and some rows leave it out.

TRBV27	NA	TRBJ2-7	NA	TGTGCCAGCAGTTTACGGACATCCGCCTACGAGCAGTACTTC	CASSLRTSAYEQYF
TRBV14	NA	TRBJ2-7	NA	TGTGCCAGCAGCCAAGAAGGGCCCTGGACCTACGAGCAGTACTTC	CASSQEGPWTYEQYF
TRBV5-1	NA	TRBJ2-3	NA	TGCGCCAGCAGCTTGGGTCAGGGGACGGGCACAGATACGCAGTATTTT	CASSLGQGTGTDTQYF
TRBV10-3	TRBD1	TRBJ1-3	once	TGTGCCACCGCGGGACAGGGGGGTGGAAACACCATATATTTT	CATAGQGGGNTIYF
TRBV4-3	NA	TRBJ2-7	once	TGCGCCAGCAGCCAAGATCACGGGGCAGTCTACGAGCAGTACTTC	CASSQDHGAVYEQYF
TRBV11-2	NA	TRBJ2-3	NA	TGTGCCATCCCCATGCCGGACAACAACTCAGATACGCAGTATTTT	CAIPMPDNNSDTQYF
TRBV20-1	NA	TRBJ1-1	NA	TGCAGTGCCAAGGATGTCCCTGAAGCTTTCTTT	CSAKDVPEAFF
TRBV28	NA	TRBJ2-7	NA	TGTGCCAGCAGTTTAACCGCTCTTGGGGCACGGGAGCAGTACTTC	CASSLTALGAREQYF
TRBV28	NA	TRBJ1-2	NA	TGTGCCAGCAGTTCCCAGGGAGGCGGAACCTATGGCTACACCTTC	CASSSQGGGTYGYTF
TRBV28	NA	TRBJ1-2	NA	TGTGCCAGCAGTTCATCAGGGGCCTATGGCTACACCTTC	CASSSSGAYGYTF
TRBV7-8	NA	TRBJ2-7	NA	TGTGCCAGCAGCTTTAGCTCCTACGAGCAGTACTTC	CASSFSSYEQYF
TRBV7-9	NA	TRBJ1-1	NA	TGTGCCAGCAGCCTCCGACAGGATGGGACTGAAGCTTTCTTT	CASSLRQDGTEAFF
TRBV11-2	TRBD2	TRBJ2-6	once	TGTGCCAGCGGAAATAGCGGGAGAACAGGGGCCAACGTCCTGACTTTC	CASGNSGRTGANVLTF
TRBV29-1	NA	TRBJ2-7	NA	TGCAGCGCCGGACAGAGCTACGAGCAGTACTTC	CSAGQSYEQYF
TRBV30	NA	TRBJ1-1	NA	TGTGCCTGGATTTACCGGGGGCGAAGCACTGAAGCTTTCTTT	CAWIYRGRSTEAFF
TRBV11-1	NA	TRBJ1-1	NA	TGTGCCAGCAGCTTGGGGGTGAACACTGAAGCTTTCTTT	CASSLGVNTEAFF
TRBV6-5	TRBD2	TRBJ2-3	NA	TGTGCCAGCAGTCCGGGACTAGCAGTAAAAGATACGCAGTATTTT	CASSPGLAVKDTQYF
TRBV27	NA	TRBJ1-6	NA	TGTGCCAGCAGCACGTTTACACGGAATTCACCCCTCCACTTT	CASSTFTRNSPLHF
TRBV7-9	NA	TRBJ1-1	NA	TGTGCCAGCAGCCGGCGGGTGGAAGTCGGCGCTGGCGGTGAAGCTTTCTTT	CASSRRVEVGAGGEAFF
TRBV10-3	TRBD1	TRBJ1-1	NA	TGTGCCATCAGGAACGGACAGGTGAACACTGAAGCTTTCTTT	CAIRNGQVNTEAFF
TRBV28	NA	TRBJ2-1	NA	TGTGCCAGCATAACGGGTCTTTTAAATGAGCAGTTCTTC	CASITGLLNEQFF
TRBV6-1	NA	TRBJ1-5	NA	TGTCTAACGGCTTTTAGCAATCAGCCCCAGCATTTT	CLTAFSNQPQHF